The 23 T cell receptor beta chains below all came from one sample that was sequenced in a study of early T cells in non-severe SARS-CoV-2 infection. TCRdb reprocessed the 5' RACE reads with MiXCR, giving one entry per CDR3 protein. The table has roughly 72,000 distinct CDR3 sequences, over 10% seen once. The sequenced material came from whole blood. The receptor set was obtained from an adult who was a healthcare worker with PCR-confirmed SARS-CoV-2 infection or an uninfected control (not recorded which).

This clonotype was detected ten times or more. The J gene is TRBJ2-7, the V gene TRBV12-3 or TRBV12-4, with TRBD1 matching over 9 bases. The CDR3 loop spans 13 amino acids. The V gene end was trimmed by 5 bases and the J gene end by 5 bases; junction bases not matched to a gene: 4. The CDR3 nucleotides read TGTGCCAGCAGTGCCGGGACAGGGAACGAGCAGTACTTC. Translating it yields CASSAGTGNEQYF.

This clonotype was observed a handful of times. This chain uses TRBV11-2 with TRBJ1-5; TRBD1 is a possible D gene (6 bases). The length of the CDR3 is 13 residues. Germline-derived CDR1 and CDR2 are SGHAT and FQNNGV. Trimming removed 7 bases at V and 3 bases at J, with 10 bases between. The CDR3 loop is CASTQGSNQPQHF. In nucleotides, the CDR3 is TGTGCCAGCACACAGGGATCCAATCAGCCCCAGCATTTT.

This clonotype was observed a few times. The rearrangement links TRBV12-3 or TRBV12-4 to TRBJ2-3; perhaps TRBD1 as D (6 bases). Trimming removed 7 bases from V and 1 base from J, with 12 bases in between. This CDR3 is 14 amino acids long. CDR3: CASIRGEGTDTQYF. The CDR3 DNA sequence: TGTGCCAGCATCAGGGGTGAGGGCACAGATACGCAGTATTTT.

This clonotype appeared once. The rearrangement uses TRBV5-1 and TRBJ1-1; a weak D match, TRBD1 (5 bases). CDR3 size: 15 residues. Germline CDR1 is SGHRS and CDR2 is YFSETQ. The V end was cut by 0 bases, the J end by 2 bases, with 11 bases between. The CDR3 spells CASSLDRGLNTEAFF. The CDR3 DNA follows: TGCGCCAGCAGCTTGGACCGGGGCCTTAACACTGAAGCTTTCTTT.

There are many counts of this clonotype. The gene calls are TRBV28 and TRBJ2-1, with TRBD2 matching 8 bases. V shed 5 bases and J 0 bases; nucleotides not matched to a gene: 3. CDR1 is MDHEN and CDR2 is SYDVKM in the germline V gene. This CDR3 region has 15 residues. The CDR3 DNA follows: TGTGCCAGCAGTCTAGCGGGTAGCTCCTACAATGAGCAGTTCTTC. Translation: CASSLAGSSYNEQFF.

A few counts support this clonotype. The chain has TRBV5-4 and TRBJ2-4; D is perhaps TRBD2 (7 bases). The ends were cut back, 4 bases at V and 8 bases at J, with 28 bases in the middle. Per germline, CDR1 SGHNT and CDR2 YYREEE (reference sequence). This CDR3 region has 18 residues. The CDR3 loop is CASSPTGIGGGIRDIQYF. The CDR3 DNA reads TGTGCCAGCAGCCCCACAGGGATAGGGGGGGGTATACGGGACATTCAGTACTTC.

This chain joins TRBV30 and TRBJ1-1; TRBD1 might be the D (5 bases). V was clipped by 2 bases and J by 6 bases, with 7 bases between them. Germline V lookup: CDR1 GTSNPN, CDR2 SVGIG (reference sequence). The CDR3 sequence is 11 residues long. The CDR3 DNA reads TGTGCCTGGAGTTGGGGGGCTGAAGCTTTCTTT. Amino acid sequence: CAWSWGAEAFF. The entire variable domain, with the rest obtained from reference TRBV30 and TRBJ1-1, is as follows: SQTIHQWPATLVQPVGSPLSLECTVEGTSNPNLYWYRQAAGRGLQLLFYSVGIGQISSEVPQNLSASRPQDRQFILSSKKLLLSDSGFYLCAWSWGAEAFFGQGTRLTVV.

This clonotype was counted many times. This chain connects TRBV27 to TRBJ1-4; 8 bases line up with TRBD1. J was trimmed by 10 bases and V by 4 bases; bases with no gene match: 5. The length of the CDR3 is 13 residues. The germline CDR1 and CDR2 sequences are MNHEY and SMNVEV (reference sequence). DNA of the CDR3: TGTGCCAGCAGTTCCGGACAGGGCCGAAAACTGTTTTTT. Translation gives CASSSGQGRKLFF.

This clonotype has at least ten counts. The chain employs TRBV5-6 and TRBJ2-7; 10 nucleotides align to TRBD1. The CDR3 is 14 residues long. Germline CDR1 SGHDT, CDR2 YYEEEE. V trimming: 4 bases; J trimming: 3 bases; junction bases outside the gene matches: 4. The CDR3 reads CASSQDRGIYEQYF. CDR3 sequence (DNA): TGTGCCAGCAGCCAGGACAGGGGGATCTACGAGCAGTACTTC.

This clonotype was seen a few times. V gene TRBV24-1 combines with J gene TRBJ2-1; 10 bases are shared with TRBD2. CDR1 KGHDR and CDR2 SFDVKD come from the germline V gene. The CDR3 sequence is 15 residues long. The junction had 4 bases not matched to a gene; V was cut back by 5 bases and J by 4 bases. As DNA, the CDR3 is TGTGCCACCAGTGGAGCGGGAGGGCTTTACAATGAGCAGTTCTTC. Translated, it gives CATSGAGGLYNEQFF.

This clonotype was recorded at least ten times. The V call is TRBV6-1, the J call TRBJ2-6, with D tentatively TRBD1 or TRBD2 (5 bases each). The CDR3 length is 15 residues. V shed 2 bases and J shed 2 bases, with 7 bases lying between them. Looked up from germline, CDR1 is MNHNS and CDR2 is SASEGT. CDR3 residues: CASSELGPGANVLTF. The CDR3, as DNA: TGTGCCAGCAGTGAACTGGGACCTGGGGCCAACGTCCTGACTTTC.

The chain recombines TRBV7-6 with TRBJ2-1; TRBD2 aligns across 11 bases. The CDR3 spans 12 residues. In germline, CDR1 is SGHVS, CDR2 FNYEAQ. V gave up 6 bases and J gave up 16 bases; unmatched junction bases: 8. The CDR3 region has the DNA TGTGCCAGCAGGCCTCTAGCGGGAGGCCTCTTCTTC. Its translation: CASRPLAGGLFF.

This clonotype occurred many times. The chain links TRBV2 to TRBJ2-3; TRBD2 aligns across 12 bases. J was trimmed by 2 bases and V by 8 bases; bases with no gene match: 2. The germline CDR1 and CDR2 sequences are SNHLY and FYNNEI. The CDR3 length is 14 residues. CDR3 nucleotide sequence: TGTGCCAGCGGACTAGCGGGGATCACAGATACGCAGTATTTT. Translating gives CASGLAGITDTQYF.

At least ten counts were recorded for this clonotype. V gene TRBV18 combines with J gene TRBJ2-3; D not resolved. V gave up 0 bases and J gave up 5 bases, with 6 bases separating them. CDR1 is KGHSH and CDR2 is LQKENI in the germline V gene. The CDR3 is made up of 13 amino acids. CDR3 loop: CASSPPARDTQYF. The CDR3 nucleotides are TGTGCCAGCTCACCACCGGCGAGAGATACGCAGTATTTT.

This chain connects TRBV15 to TRBJ1-2; D is possibly TRBD1 (6 bases). The germline V and J ends were trimmed by 2 bases and 4 bases, with 20 bases remaining between them. The CDR3 is 17 amino acids. From germline, CDR1 is LNHNV and CDR2 YYDKDF (reference sequence). The CDR3 sequence is CATSRHATRQAGYGYTF. CDR3 DNA sequence: TGTGCCACCAGCAGACATGCTACCCGACAGGCGGGCTATGGCTACACCTTC.

As for this clonotype: This could be a read error, since a much larger clone is one nucleotide away. The chain joins TRBV20-1 to TRBJ2-7, with 7 positions matching TRBD1. Looked up from germline, CDR1 is DFQATT and CDR2 is SNEGSKA (reference sequence). The CDR3 runs 14 residues. The CDR3 is CGPGGIRHSYEQYF. CDR3 sequence (DNA): TGCGGTCCAGGGGGTATCCGCCACTCCTACGAGCAGTACTTC.

This clonotype has just a few counts. The V gene is TRBV12-3 or TRBV12-4, the J gene TRBJ1-1; a weak D match, TRBD1 (5 bases). V lost 3 bases to trimming and J lost 4 bases, with 12 bases between them. CDR3 length equals 14 residues. CDR3 sequence reads: CASSFSGGLTEAFF. The DNA of the CDR3 is TGTGCCAGCAGTTTTAGTGGGGGACTCACTGAAGCTTTCTTT.

This clonotype was counted between two and nine times. The CDR3 loop is CASKSPGQTIHQPQHF. The CDR3 coding sequence is TGTGCCAGCAAGAGTCCGGGACAAACGATTCATCAGCCCCAGCATTTT. The chain recombines TRBV6-2 or TRBV6-3 with TRBJ1-5, with D maybe TRBD1 (6 bases). The CDR3 runs 16 residues. The V and J ends lost 7 bases and 5 bases respectively, with 21 bases between them. Per the germline V gene, CDR1 is MNHEY and CDR2 is SVGEGT.

This clonotype came up many times. The J gene is TRBJ1-4, the V gene TRBV7-9; tentative D call: TRBD1 (6 bases). Deletions cut 3 bases from V and 4 bases from J, with 12 bases between. The CDR3 sequence is 15 residues long. Germline V gene sequence: CDR1 SEHNR, CDR2 FQNEAQ (reference sequence). CDR3 sequence reads: CASSLDGQFNEKLFF. CDR3 bases: TGTGCCAGCAGCTTGGACGGACAGTTTAATGAAAAACTGTTTTTT.

The chain has TRBV12-3 or TRBV12-4 and TRBJ1-5, with D possibly being TRBD1 (5 bases). Trimming stripped 4 bases from V and 5 bases from J, with 9 bases between. The CDR3 length is 13 residues. The CDR3 nucleotides read TGTGCCAGCAGTTCCCGGACACATCAGCCCCAGCATTTT. It codes for CASSSRTHQPQHF.

About this clonotype itself: This may arise from a read error, as a much more abundant clone is one base away. This chain uses TRBV5-1 with TRBJ1-1, with D perhaps TRBD1 (5 bases). V lost 1 base and J lost 2, with 9 bases in between. CDR3 length equals 14 residues. Germline V gives CDR1 SGHRS, CDR2 YFSETQ. The CDR3 coding sequence is TGCGCCAGCAGCTTGCACAGGACTAACACTGAAGCTTTCTTT. Protein product: CASSLHRTNTEAFF.

This clonotype was found a few times. V and J are TRBV29-1 and TRBJ2-7, with 9 bases matching TRBD2. This CDR3 has 13 amino acids. In germline, CDR1 is SQVTM, CDR2 ANQGSEA. V trimming: 6 bases; J trimming: 4 bases; junction bases outside the gene matches: 7. DNA of the CDR3: TGCAGCGTGCCCGGGACTAGCCGTTACGAGCAGTACTTC. It yields the protein CSVPGTSRYEQYF.

This clonotype was picked up many times. DNA for the CDR3: TGTGCTAGTGGACTGGGGACAATCAAACCGGGCCCGAACACTGAAGCTTTCTTT. This sequence encodes CASGLGTIKPGPNTEAFF. The chain has TRBV12-5 and TRBJ1-1, with a weak D call TRBD1 (6 bases). Per germline, CDR1 LGHNT and CDR2 FRNRAP. Trimming pared 6 bases from V and 1 base from J, leaving 24 bases between. This CDR3 is built from 18 residues.